The rows below give T cell receptor beta chains drawn from one sample of a study of T cell repertoires in cytomegalovirus infection. Each CDR3 protein is one row after TCRdb ran MiXCR on the reads. The table lists 560,000 or so distinct CDR3 sequences, approximately 17% of them singletons, with roughly a quarter in the top ten. Material for sequencing was CD8+ T cells from PBMCs. These receptors were obtained from a human donor in good health (CMV status not recorded). Some clones in this sample may be carry-over from other donors' samples. Each CDR3 is given with its conserved first and last residue. D genes are given only for firm matches. The size field is filled for only some rows; it gives once, few, many or a size class.

abundance	v_gene	d_gene	j_gene	CDR3nt	CDR3aa
many	TRBV7-8	TRBD2	TRBJ2-1	TGTGCCAGCACCTCCCGAGGACTAGCGATCGATGAGCAGTTCTTC	CASTSRGLAIDEQFF
.	TRBV7-3	TRBD2	TRBJ2-7	TGTGCCAGCGATCCAGGGTCAGCGGGGATATCCTACGAGCAGTACTTC	CASDPGSAGISYEQYF
.	TRBV10-2	.	TRBJ2-7	TGCGCCAGTTCGGGGGTGAACGAGCAGTACTTC	CASSGVNEQYF
many	TRBV7-3	TRBD2	TRBJ2-1	TGTGCCAGCAGTCCCGGACTAGAGAATGAGCAGTTCTTC	CASSPGLENEQFF
.	TRBV20-1	TRBD2	TRBJ2-7	TGCAGTGCTAGGAGGCAGGGAGGGACCTACGAGCAGTACTTC	CSARRQGGTYEQYF
.	TRBV4-1	TRBD2	TRBJ2-3	TGCGCCAGCAGCCAAAGACTAGCGGGGCCTTCTAGCACAGATACGCAGTATTTT	CASSQRLAGPSSTDTQYF
.	TRBV9	.	TRBJ2-6	TGTGCCAGCAGCGTACCTCTTGGAGAGAGGGGCTCTGGGGCCAACGTCCTGACTTTC	CASSVPLGERGSGANVLTF
.	TRBV2	.	TRBJ1-1	TGTGCCAGTCCTGGACCGGACAGATTTAACACTGAAGCTTTCTTT	CASPGPDRFNTEAFF
.	TRBV7-9	TRBD2	TRBJ2-1	TGTGCCAGCAGCCCCCCCGGCCGACAGATCGGGGGGGGTTACAATGAGCAGTTCTTC	CASSPPGRQIGGGYNEQFF
once	TRBV3-1	TRBD2	TRBJ2-1	TGTGCCAGCAGCAACCGACTAGCGGGGGGTTACAATGAGCAGTTCTTC	CASSNRLAGGYNEQFF
many	TRBV11-2	.	TRBJ2-1	TGTGCCAGCAGCCCGGGACGGTACAATGAGCAGTTCTTC	CASSPGRYNEQFF
few	TRBV27	.	TRBJ2-7	TGTGCCAGCAGTTGGACCGGGCTTGAATACGAGCAGTACTTC	CASSWTGLEYEQYF
many	TRBV7-9	.	TRBJ1-2	TGTGCCAGCAGCTCGAACAACTTCTATGGCTACACCTTC	CASSSNNFYGYTF
many	TRBV6-5	.	TRBJ1-2	TGTGCCAGCAGTTACTCGAAAAGGAGAAACTATGGCTACACCTTC	CASSYSKRRNYGYTF
.	TRBV6-5	TRBD1	TRBJ1-6	TGTGCCAGCAGCCACGACAGGGGTTATAATTCACCCCTCCACTTT	CASSHDRGYNSPLHF
many	TRBV28	.	TRBJ2-7	TGTGCCAGCAGTTTACTGTCTAGCGTAACCTCCTACGAGCAGTACTTC	CASSLLSSVTSYEQYF
few	TRBV9	.	TRBJ1-1	TGTGCCAGCGGTGGGACGCCCGGAGGACGGAACACTGAAGCTTTCTTT	CASGGTPGGRNTEAFF
.	TRBV4-2	.	TRBJ2-5	TGTGCCAGCAGCCAAGTAGTGGCCCAAGAGACCCAGTACTTC	CASSQVVAQETQYF
many	TRBV6-1	TRBD1	TRBJ1-1	TGTGCCAGCAGTCCAGTAAGGGGGCAAAACACTGAAGCTTTCTTT	CASSPVRGQNTEAFF
.	TRBV4-2	.	TRBJ2-3	TGTGCCAGCAGCCAAGATCCGCAGGACCTAAGCACAGATACGCAGTATTTT	CASSQDPQDLSTDTQYF
many	TRBV7-9	.	TRBJ1-4	TGTGCCAGCAGCTTGCACTGGGAAGAGGGTGAAAAACTGTTTTTT	CASSLHWEEGEKLFF
few	TRBV11-2	.	TRBJ2-7	TGTGCCAGCAGCTTAGTTGGGGAAAGCACTCACGAGCAGTACTTC	CASSLVGESTHEQYF
many	TRBV7-3	TRBD1	TRBJ2-3	TGTGCCAGCAGCTTAAAGGGACAGGGAACAGATACGCAGTATTTT	CASSLKGQGTDTQYF
.	TRBV7-3	TRBD2	TRBJ2-5	TGTGCCAGCAGCTTAACGGGGGGGAACCAAGAGACCCAGTACTTC	CASSLTGGNQETQYF
many	TRBV7-9	.	TRBJ1-1	TGTGCCAGCAGCTCATTCGGGGGCGAAGGTTCTGAAGCTTTCTTT	CASSSFGGEGSEAFF
.	TRBV27	.	TRBJ2-7	TGTGCCAGCGGCCCAAGGGGTACGTACGAGCAGTACTTC	CASGPRGTYEQYF
.	TRBV20-1	.	TRBJ1-2	TGCAGTGCTAGAGAGGATACTTCTCGGGATGGCTACACCTTC	CSAREDTSRDGYTF
.	TRBV27	TRBD1	TRBJ2-1	TGTGCCAGCAGTACCGACAGGGGCCTCTCCTACAATGAGCAGTTCTTC	CASSTDRGLSYNEQFF
.	TRBV2	.	TRBJ1-5	TGTGCCAGCAGGCAGACGTTGACAGCTAATAGCAATCAGCCCCAGCATTTT	CASRQTLTANSNQPQHF
many	TRBV7-8	.	TRBJ1-6	TGTGCCAGCAGCTTAGGACGGGCTCCGACCGTCCCCTATAATTCACCCCTCCACTTT	CASSLGRAPTVPYNSPLHF
.	TRBV20-1	.	TRBJ2-2	TGCAGTGCTAGGAGTCCGTTTAGGGGGAAGGGAGGTGTCACCGGGGAGCTGTTTTTT	CSARSPFRGKGGVTGELFF
.	TRBV28	.	TRBJ2-7	TGTGCCAGCGGGCCTTTCGGATCCGAGCAGTACTTC	CASGPFGSEQYF